This T cell receptor (beta chain) is drawn from a study of cytomegalovirus exposure and HLA in healthy donors. TCRdb's copy holds only in-frame clones and misses some; the assay was immunoSEQ multiplex PCR. Of about 180,000 clones in the sample, approximately 90% were seen once. The V and J ends lost 5 bases and 6 bases respectively, with 16 bases between them. The germline V gene encodes CDR1 MNHEY and CDR2 SVGAGI. The length of the CDR3 is 14 residues. This TCR was sampled from a woman aged 25 to 39 in good health and CMV-seronegative. The sequencing sample was made of PBMCs. The genes are TRBV6-5 and TRBJ1-1; tentative D call: TRBD1 (6 bases). The CDR3 DNA follows: TGTGCCAGCAGTAGAGAAACAGGGCACGCTGAAGCTTTCTTT. This encodes CASSRETGHAEAFF.